The present T cell receptor (beta chain) was sequenced within a study of identical twins. To note about this clonotype: Antigen specificity is unknown.

V lost 1 base and J 4 bases, leaving 35 bases between the germline ends. CDR3 length: 23 residues. Everyone who donated was a healthy Caucasian. TCRdb re-called the 5' RACE reads through MiXCR, storing one row per CDR3 protein. In the table there are some 250,000 distinct CDR3 sequences, more than 9.5% of which are singletons. Findings and caveats of the study: Zero-insertion analyses might be partly confounded by invariant T cells like MAIT and iNKT. Rather than following the same donors, the conclusions depended on cross-sectional statistical analysis. Models predicted less out-of-frame TCR alpha sharing in monozygotic twins than was found.

The data also belong to a second study, concerning yellow fever vaccine responses in identical twins.

The sequencing sample was made of memory (CD45RO+) T cells sorted from blood. The sequence was collected from a woman aged 18-29 years in good health. V usage is TRBV12-3 or TRBV12-4 and J usage is TRBJ2-1; weak D call: TRBD2 (6 bases). CDR3 region: CASSLVAAGTALATRGNYNEQFF. CDR3 bases: TGTGCCAGCAGTTTAGTGGCGGCAGGGACGGCACTAGCCACCCGGGGGAATTACAATGAGCAGTTCTTC.